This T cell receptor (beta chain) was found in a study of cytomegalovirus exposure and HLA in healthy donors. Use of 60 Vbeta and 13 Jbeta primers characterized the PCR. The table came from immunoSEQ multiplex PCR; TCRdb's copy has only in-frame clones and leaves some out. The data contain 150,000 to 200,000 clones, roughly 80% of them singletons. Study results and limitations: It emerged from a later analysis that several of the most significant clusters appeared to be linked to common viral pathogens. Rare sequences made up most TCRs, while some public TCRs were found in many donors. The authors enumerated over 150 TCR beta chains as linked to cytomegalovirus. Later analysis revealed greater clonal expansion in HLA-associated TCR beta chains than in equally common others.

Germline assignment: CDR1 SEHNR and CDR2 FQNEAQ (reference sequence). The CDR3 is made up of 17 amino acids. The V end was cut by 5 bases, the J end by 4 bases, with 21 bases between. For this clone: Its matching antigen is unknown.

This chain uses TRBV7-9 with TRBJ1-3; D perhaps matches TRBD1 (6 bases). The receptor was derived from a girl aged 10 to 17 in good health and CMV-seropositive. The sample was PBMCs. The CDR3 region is CASSLSIIQGRGNTIYF. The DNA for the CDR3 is TGTGCCAGCAGCCTATCAATCATACAGGGTAGAGGAAACACCATATATTTT.